Listed below are T cell receptor beta chains from one sample, sequenced in a study of blood T cell repertoires in COVID-19. Assay used: immunoSEQ multiplex PCR; TCRdb lists only in-frame clones, some missing. The table shows approximately 45,000 clones, with approximately 83% occurring only once. Sample: peripheral blood. The receptors originated from an elderly woman with acute or convalescent COVID-19. The CDR3 runs from the conserved cysteine through the conserved F or W. The D gene is left open where the match is weak. The size entry is marked missing in some rows and otherwise reads once, few, many or a size class.

j_gene,v_gene,d_gene,abundance,CDR3nt,CDR3aa
TRBJ1-1,TRBV7-9,TRBD1,NA,TGTGCCAGCAGCCCCCGGACAGGTGAAACTGAAGCTTTCTTT,CASSPRTGETEAFF
TRBJ2-5,TRBV19,TRBD1,NA,TGTGCCAGTAGTGTGGCCCAGGGACAGGGGGAGACCCAGTACTTC,CASSVAQGQGETQYF
TRBJ2-2,TRBV7-9,TRBD2,NA,TGTGCCAGCAGCCTATCAGCGGGGGAGAACACCGGGGAGCTGTTTTTT,CASSLSAGENTGELFF
TRBJ1-6,TRBV9,NA,NA,TGTGCCAGCAGCGTATCGGATTCACCCCTCCACTTT,CASSVSDSPLHF
TRBJ2-5,TRBV30,TRBD1,NA,TGTGCCTGGGACAGGGGCGAAGAGACCCAGTACTTC,CAWDRGEETQYF
TRBJ1-2,TRBV5-1,NA,NA,TGCGCCAGCAGCTTGGAGGCCAGGGTGGGCTATGGCTACACCTTC,CASSLEARVGYGYTF
TRBJ2-5,TRBV5-1,TRBD2,NA,TGCGCCAGCAGCTTGGCGACTAGCGGAGAGACCCAGTACTTC,CASSLATSGETQYF
TRBJ1-2,TRBV6-5,TRBD1,few,TGTGCCAGCAGTTACGATGACAGGGGTGGCTATGGCTACACCTTC,CASSYDDRGGYGYTF
TRBJ1-1,TRBV3-1/TRBV3-2,NA,once,TGTGCCAGCAGTGGGGCAGGCGCGAACACTGAAGCTTTCTTT,CASSGAGANTEAFF
TRBJ1-2,TRBV9,NA,NA,TGTGCCAGCAGCGTACGGGGGGAGGATGGCTACACCTTC,CASSVRGEDGYTF
TRBJ1-5,TRBV19,NA,NA,TGTGCCAGTAGTATTGAGGGACAAAGAGGAAGCAATCAGCCCCAGCATTTT,CASSIEGQRGSNQPQHF
TRBJ2-3,TRBV9,TRBD2,few,TGTGCCAGCAGCGTAGAGGGTAGCGGGAGAGAAGATACGCAGTATTTT,CASSVEGSGREDTQYF
TRBJ2-3,TRBV2,NA,NA,TGTGCCAGCGCCAGGGCGGCAGATACGCAGTATTTT,CASARAADTQYF